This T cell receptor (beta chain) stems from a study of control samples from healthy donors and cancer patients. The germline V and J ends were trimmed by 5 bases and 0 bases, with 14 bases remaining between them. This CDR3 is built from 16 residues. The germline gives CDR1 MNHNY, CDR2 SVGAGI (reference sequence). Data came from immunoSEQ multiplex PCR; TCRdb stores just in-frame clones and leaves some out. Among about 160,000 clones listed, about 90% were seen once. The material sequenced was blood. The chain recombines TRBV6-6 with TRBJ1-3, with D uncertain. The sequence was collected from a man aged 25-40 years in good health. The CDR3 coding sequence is TGTGCCAGCAGTCGGGAAGGACGGGTCTCTGGAAACACCATATATTTT. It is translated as CASSREGRVSGNTIYF.